The 32 T cell receptor beta chains listed next were all sequenced from one sample in a study of cytotoxic CD8 clonotypes in ibrutinib-treated CLL. TCRdb keeps only in-frame clones here, not all; method: immunoSEQ multiplex PCR. The table lists about 310,000 clones, around four fifths of them singletons, with over 6.5% in the top ten. The sample in question was PBMCs, obtained before ibrutinib treatment. The receptors here all came from a human donor with chronic lymphocytic leukemia.

The chain is built from TRBV25-1 and TRBJ2-7; D may be TRBD1 (6 bases). V lost 7 bases to trimming and J lost 0 bases, with 10 bases between them. The CDR3 is made up of 13 amino acids. Germline V gene data show CDR1 as MGHDK and CDR2 as SYGVNS. CDR3 loop: CASNTGHSYEQYF. CDR3 coding DNA: TGTGCCAGCAATACAGGGCACTCCTACGAGCAGTACTTC.

The chain is built from TRBV9 and TRBJ2-2; D gene ambiguous. V was shortened by 3 bases and J by 0 bases, with 9 bases between the two germline ends. The CDR3 is 15 amino acids. Germline V gene data show CDR1 as SGDLS and CDR2 as YYNGEE. This CDR3 reads CASSGVAANTGELFF. For the CDR3, the DNA is TGTGCCAGCAGCGGCGTGGCCGCGAACACCGGGGAGCTGTTTTTT.

The chain links TRBV29-1 to TRBJ1-2, with 7 positions matching TRBD1. This CDR3 is built from 15 residues. Germline trimming cut 3 bases from V and 8 bases from J; bases unmatched to any gene: 15. CDR1 and CDR2 (germline): SQVTM, ANQGSEA. The CDR3 here is CSVEGQTLWDGGYTF. The DNA for the CDR3 is TGCAGCGTTGAGGGACAGACACTATGGGACGGAGGCTACACCTTC.

The gene calls are TRBV25-1 and TRBJ2-5, with D perhaps TRBD1 (6 bases). Trimming took off 3 bases at V and 5 bases at J, with 25 bases between the two ends. Germline assignment: CDR1 MGHDK and CDR2 SYGVNS. The CDR3 has 18 amino acids. This CDR3 is CASSELGASFSQVETQYF. CDR3 DNA: TGTGCCAGCAGTGAGCTGGGGGCGAGCTTTAGTCAAGTGGAGACCCAGTACTTC.

This clone came up a few times. This chain joins TRBV20-1 and TRBJ1-1; D gene uncertain. V was cut by 6 bases and J by 0 bases, with 5 bases left in between. This CDR3 is 11 amino acids long. Germline loops: CDR1 DFQATT, CDR2 SNEGSKA (reference sequence). The CDR3 nucleotides read TGCAGTGCAGGATTGAACACTGAAGCTTTCTTT. Protein: CSAGLNTEAFF.

The chain is built from TRBV5-4 and TRBJ2-2, with 12 bases aligning to TRBD2. CDR1 and CDR2 (germline): SGHNT, YYREEE (reference sequence). With V trimmed by 6 bases and J by 0 bases, 6 bases remained unmatched. This CDR3 has 17 amino acids. CDR3 DNA: TGTGCCAGCACCTGGACTAGCGGGAAGGCGAACACCGGGGAGCTGTTTTTT. Protein product: CASTWTSGKANTGELFF.

The rearrangement joins TRBV7-9 to TRBJ2-3, with 7 bases aligning to TRBD2. The CDR3 covers 16 residues. V trimming: 1 base; J trimming: 0 bases; junction bases outside the gene matches: 4. Germline CDR1 reads SEHNR; CDR2 reads FQNEAQ (reference sequence). The CDR3 coding sequence is TGTGCCAGCAGCTTAGAGTTGCGGGAGAGCACAGATACGCAGTATTTT. The encoded protein is CASSLELRESTDTQYF. Drawing the rest from reference TRBV7-9 and TRBJ2-3, the complete variable domain is DTGVSQNPRHKITKRGQNVTFRCDPISEHNRLYWYRQTLGQGPEFLTYFQNEAQLEKSRLLSDRFSAERPKGSFSTLEIQRTEQGDSAMYLCASSLELRESTDTQYFGPGTRLTVL.

The chain employs TRBV5-4 and TRBJ2-5; tentative D call: TRBD1 (6 bases). Per germline, CDR1 SGHNT and CDR2 YYREEE (reference sequence). Trimming cost V 4 bases and J 2 bases, with 15 bases left between them. This CDR3 has 15 residues. The CDR3 is CASSPTARGQETQYF. The DNA for the CDR3 is TGTGCCAGCAGCCCGACGGCCAGGGGTCAAGAGACCCAGTACTTC.

V usage is TRBV4-2 and J usage is TRBJ2-7; the D gene is possibly TRBD1 (6 bases). Germline V gene lookup returns CDR1 LGHNA and CDR2 YNFKEQ. The CDR3 spans 15 residues. The V end lost 3 bases, the J end lost 1 base, and 13 bases lay between the germline ends. DNA for the CDR3: TGTGCCAGCAGCCAGACCGGGACAATGTCCTACGAGCAGTACTTC. Amino acid sequence: CASSQTGTMSYEQYF.

The chain links TRBV14 to TRBJ1-2, with D possibly TRBD1 on 5 matching bases. There are 13 residues in the CDR3. V lost 3 bases, J lost 4 bases, and 9 bases lay in between. The germline V gene has CDR1 SGHDN and CDR2 FVKESK. CDR3 DNA sequence: TGTGCCAGCAGCCACACAGGTGTCTATGGCTACACCTTC. Protein product: CASSHTGVYGYTF.

The chain combines TRBV6-5 with TRBJ2-1; tentative D call: TRBD1 (5 bases). The CDR3 covers 15 residues. Germline V gene lookup returns CDR1 MNHEY and CDR2 SVGAGI. Between the trimmed V and J ends, which lost 4 bases and 2 bases, there was a span of 12 bases. CDR3 region: CASSLGQRPYNEQFF. CDR3 coding DNA: TGTGCCAGCAGTTTGGGGCAGCGACCCTACAATGAGCAGTTCTTC.

There are a few counts of this clone. The chain's CDR3 is CASRGQGVYYGYTF. CDR3 bases: TGTGCCAGCAGGGGACAGGGGGTCTACTATGGCTACACCTTC. This chain connects TRBV27 to TRBJ1-2; TRBD1 agrees at 11 bases. Germline CDR1 reads MNHEY; CDR2 reads SMNVEV (reference sequence). The CDR3 is 14 residues long. Losses at the gene ends were 6 bases for V and 3 bases for J; bases not matched to a gene: 3.

This rearrangement joins TRBV6-6 to TRBJ2-1; unclear D gene. This CDR3 contains 11 residues. The V end was cut by 4 bases, the J end by 10 bases, with 8 bases between. CDR1 and CDR2 from the germline V gene are MNHNY and SVGAGI (reference sequence). The CDR3 coding sequence is TGTGCCAGCAGTTTAGGTGGGGAGCAGTTCTTC. Translating gives CASSLGGEQFF.

V gene TRBV29-1 combines with J gene TRBJ1-4; D gene ambiguous. CDR1 and CDR2 (germline): SQVTM, ANQGSEA. V lost 5 bases and J 8 bases, leaving 18 bases between the germline ends. The length of the CDR3 is 14 residues. The CDR3 DNA follows: TGCAGCGTTAGTCGTTGGGTAGGGAAGGAAAAACTGTTTTTT. This gives the protein CSVSRWVGKEKLFF.

This chain joins TRBV9 and TRBJ2-1; the match to TRBD2 covers 13 bases. Germline V gives CDR1 SGDLS, CDR2 YYNGEE. With V trimmed by 7 bases and J by 7 bases, 8 bases remained unmatched. The CDR3 spans 15 residues. CDR3 region: CASRPGTSGVNEQFF. The CDR3 nucleotides read TGTGCCAGCCGCCCCGGGACTAGCGGGGTGAATGAGCAGTTCTTC. Drawing the rest from reference TRBV9 and TRBJ2-1, the complete variable domain is DSGVTQTPKHLITATGQRVTLRCSPRSGDLSVYWYQQSLDQGLQFLIQYYNGEERAKGNILERFSAQQFPDLHSELNLSSLELGDSALYFCASRPGTSGVNEQFFGPGTRLTVL.

The DNA of the CDR3 is TGTGCCAGCTCACCACCGAACCTGGGACAGGCTCTTTGGGCCCAGTACTTC. Its translation: CASSPPNLGQALWAQYF. The rearrangement links TRBV18 to TRBJ2-5; 8 bases line up with TRBD1. The CDR3 is made up of 17 amino acids. Per the germline V gene, CDR1 is KGHSH and CDR2 is LQKENI. Trimming at V came to 0 bases and at J to 9 bases, leaving 15 bases not matched to a gene.

The chain is built from TRBV15 and TRBJ2-7; 9 bases agree with TRBD2. The germline gives CDR1 LNHNV, CDR2 YYDKDF (reference sequence). The CDR3 totals 15 residues. V lost 1 base to trimming and J lost 5 bases; unmatched junction nucleotides: 6. In DNA form, the CDR3 reads TGTGCCACCAGCAGAGTCGCTAGCGGGATCGACGAGCAGTACTTC. This translates into CATSRVASGIDEQYF.

The chain combines TRBV14 with TRBJ1-2; a possible D gene is TRBD1 (5 bases). V was trimmed by 0 bases and J by 5 bases, leaving 13 bases between them. Germline values: CDR1 SGHDN, CDR2 FVKESK. This CDR3 is built from 15 residues. In DNA form, the CDR3 reads TGTGCCAGCAGCCAAGATTGGGGCCGGCGGTATGGCTACACCTTC. Its translation: CASSQDWGRRYGYTF.

The V and J genes are TRBV5-1 and TRBJ2-1; 8 bases align to TRBD2. Germline V gene data show CDR1 as SGHRS and CDR2 as YFSETQ. The V and J ends lost 5 bases and 7 bases, in that order; junction bases with no gene match: 2. The CDR3 loop spans 12 amino acids. CDR3 sequence (DNA): TGCGCCAGCAGGTTAGCGGGAAATGAGCAGTTCTTC. Translation gives CASRLAGNEQFF. Drawing the rest from reference TRBV5-1 and TRBJ2-1, the complete variable domain is KAGVTQTPRYLIKTRGQQVTLSCSPISGHRSVSWYQQTPGQGLQFLFEYFSETQRNKGNFPGRFSGRQFSNSRSEMNVSTLELGDSALYLCASRLAGNEQFFGPGTRLTVL.

The gene calls are TRBV27 and TRBJ2-7, with D perhaps TRBD1 or TRBD2 (6 bases each). Trimming stripped 3 bases from V and 7 bases from J, with 22 bases between. The CDR3 is 16 amino acids. CDR1 and CDR2 from the germline V gene are MNHEY and SMNVEV (reference sequence). CDR3 loop: CASSLGAPGAGVEQYF. The CDR3 nucleotides read TGTGCCAGCAGTTTGGGGGCCCCGGGGGCAGGGGTAGAGCAGTACTTC.

V is TRBV7-2 and J is TRBJ2-7; perhaps TRBD2 as D (5 bases). V was cut by 3 bases and J by 0 bases, with 12 bases left in between. CDR1 and CDR2 (germline): SGHTA, FQGNSA. CDR3 length: 15 amino acids. CDR3 amino acids: CASSFLASSSYEQYF. The CDR3, as DNA: TGTGCCAGCAGCTTTCTAGCTTCGAGCTCCTACGAGCAGTACTTC.

This clone was detected only a few times. This sequence joins TRBV4-1 and TRBJ2-2, with TRBD1 as a possible D gene (6 bases). Germline V gene data show CDR1 as MGHRA and CDR2 as YSYEKL. Trimming left V 5 bases short and J 1 base short, with 11 bases between. The CDR3 totals 15 residues. The CDR3, as DNA: TGCGCCAGCAGCTCTAGGGGGTTGAACACCGGGGAGCTGTTTTTT. Protein product: CASSSRGLNTGELFF.

The chain combines TRBV19 with TRBJ1-5, with TRBD1 as a possible D gene (5 bases). CDR1 is LNHDA, CDR2 SQIVND, per germline (reference sequence). Trimming removed 9 bases at V and 4 bases at J, with 22 bases between. The CDR3 sequence is 16 residues long. The DNA for the CDR3 is TGTGCCAGCCGACCCCGAGGGGATTTGGAGAATCAGCCCCAGCATTTT. This gives the protein CASRPRGDLENQPQHF.

DNA for the CDR3: TGTGCCAGCAGCTTATTTGCTAGCGGGAAGGATACGCAGTATTTT. Protein: CASSLFASGKDTQYF. This chain links TRBV11-2 with TRBJ2-3, with TRBD2 matching over 9 bases. The CDR3 contains 15 residues. V shed 2 bases, J shed 6 bases, and the junction held 6 bases outside the gene matches. The V gene's germline CDR1 is SGHAT and CDR2 FQNNGV. The entire variable domain, with the rest obtained from reference TRBV11-2 and TRBJ2-3, is as follows: EAGVAQSPRYKIIEKRQSVAFWCNPISGHATLYWYQQILGQGPKLLIQFQNNGVVDDSQLPKDRFSAERLKGVDSTLKIQPAKLEDSAVYLCASSLFASGKDTQYFGPGTRLTVL.

This clone occurred a few times. The chain carries TRBV10-2 and TRBJ1-5; 8 nucleotides match TRBD1. The CDR3 is 15 residues long. J gave up 2 bases and V 6 bases, and 6 bases lay outside the gene matches. Germline V gives CDR1 WSHSY, CDR2 SAAADI. CDR3 sequence (DNA): TGCGCCAGCAGCCCGGGGACAGGTGGCAATCAGCCCCAGCATTTT. Its protein is CASSPGTGGNQPQHF.

V and J are TRBV9 and TRBJ2-1; possible D gene TRBD2, 6 bases. The CDR3 contains 16 residues. Per germline, CDR1 SGDLS and CDR2 YYNGEE. V lost 0 bases to trimming and J lost 4 bases, with 14 bases between them. The CDR3 here is CASSVGVGGIYNEQFF. The CDR3, as DNA: TGTGCCAGCAGCGTAGGGGTGGGAGGCATTTACAATGAGCAGTTCTTC.

The chain uses TRBV2 and TRBJ2-5; 10 bases are a match to TRBD2. V was pared by 6 bases and J by 5 bases, with 0 bases of the junction left unmatched. The CDR3 has 12 amino acids. Per the germline V gene, CDR1 is SNHLY and CDR2 is FYNNEI. The CDR3: CASRGLAETQYF. For the CDR3, the DNA is TGTGCCAGCAGGGGACTAGCGGAGACCCAGTACTTC. Full variable domain (rest looked up from reference TRBV2 and TRBJ2-5): EPEVTQTPSHQVTQMGQEVILRCVPISNHLYFYWYRQILGQKVEFLVSFYNNEISEKSEIFDDQFSVERPDGSNFTLKIRSTKLEDSAMYFCASRGLAETQYFGPGTRLLVL.

The chain carries TRBV11-2 and TRBJ2-6, with unresolved D. The germline gives CDR1 SGHAT, CDR2 FQNNGV. This CDR3 is built from 13 residues. Trimming shortened V by 6 bases and J by 1 base, and 4 bases separated the two germline ends. The CDR3 loop is CASSQSGANVLTF. CDR3 bases: TGTGCCAGCAGTCAGTCTGGGGCCAACGTCCTGACTTTC. The full variable domain, its missing parts supplied by reference TRBV11-2 and TRBJ2-6, is EAGVAQSPRYKIIEKRQSVAFWCNPISGHATLYWYQQILGQGPKLLIQFQNNGVVDDSQLPKDRFSAERLKGVDSTLKIQPAKLEDSAVYLCASSQSGANVLTFGAGSRLTVL.

To note about this clone: The same CDR3 is also encoded by other DNA sequences in this sample. The genes are TRBV14 and TRBJ2-1; no reliable D call. The CDR3 is made up of 16 amino acids. Trimming took off 1 base at V and 0 bases at J, with 10 bases between the two ends. Germline V gene sequence: CDR1 SGHDN, CDR2 FVKESK. CDR3 DNA: TGTGCCAGCAGCCAAGTTGGTGGAAGCTCCTACAATGAGCAGTTCTTC. Translated: CASSQVGGSSYNEQFF.

This clone was found a few times. V usage is TRBV4-3 and J usage is TRBJ2-3, with 12 positions matching TRBD2. The CDR3 spans 17 residues. Germline loops: CDR1 LGHNA, CDR2 YSLEER. After removal of 0 bases from V and 5 bases from J, the junction contained 6 bases not matched to a gene. DNA for the CDR3: TGCGCCAGCAGCCAAGATCCGCCGGGACTAGCGGGAGATACGCAGTATTTT. It yields the protein CASSQDPPGLAGDTQYF.

The CDR3 DNA is TGTGCCAGTAGTATAGGGGCAGGAGACTACGAGCAGTACTTC. Its protein is CASSIGAGDYEQYF. V and J are TRBV19 and TRBJ2-7; D remains unclear. Germline CDR1 LNHDA, CDR2 SQIVND (reference sequence). V was cut by 1 base and J by 3 bases, with 10 bases left in between. CDR3 length: 14 amino acids.

The V call is TRBV18, the J call TRBJ2-1; D might be TRBD2 (6 bases). Per germline, CDR1 KGHSH and CDR2 LQKENI. The ends were cut back, 0 bases at V and 8 bases at J, with 11 bases in the middle. There are 14 residues in the CDR3. The CDR3 DNA reads TGTGCCAGCTCACCACCGTTAGGCGGGGATGAGCAGTTCTTC. This translates into CASSPPLGGDEQFF.